This paragraph covers one T cell receptor (beta chain) sequence. V was trimmed by 2 bases and J by 0 bases, leaving 16 bases between them. CDR3 size: 17 residues. Germline lookup yields CDR1 SEHNR and CDR2 FQNEAQ (reference sequence). This sample is part of a study of Ad26.COV2.S vaccination and SARS-CoV-2 variants. Documented treatment: about 20 received Ad26.COV2.S at low or high dose, single or two shots; about 5 received placebo; per-sample allocation not given. Specimen acquisition occurred on day 63 following the initial vaccine or placebo injection. TCRdb keeps only in-frame clones here, not all; method: immunoSEQ multiplex PCR. This table holds about 260,000 clones, roughly 89% found once.

The sequencing here drew on peripheral blood, taken in a trial of Ad26.COV2.S vaccine versus placebo. This TCR derives from a person aged 18-65 years who received the Ad26.COV2.S COVID-19 vaccine or a placebo. The gene calls are TRBV7-9 and TRBJ1-2; the D is unclear. CDR3 sequence: CASSLRVRAKSNYGYTF. The CDR3 DNA reads TGTGCCAGCAGCTTACGGGTCCGGGCCAAGTCTAACTATGGCTACACCTTC.